This note documents a single T cell receptor beta chain sequence. Cohorts were based on clinical histories the participants reported. These data belong to a study of blood T cell repertoires in COVID-19. Turning to the study itself: From the United States, Italy and Spain came samples of acute and convalescent COVID-19. T cells, B-cell-depleted T cells, or PBMCs provided the cDNA or gDNA that served as material.

TCRdb's copy holds only in-frame clones and misses some; the assay was immunoSEQ multiplex PCR. The table lists 200,000 to 300,000 clones, just over 85% of them singletons. V was cut by 0 bases and J by 3 bases, with 10 bases left in between. The CDR3 contains 15 residues. CDR1 and CDR2 (germline): SGHNT, YYREEE (reference sequence). The chain is built from TRBV5-4 and TRBJ1-5; D remains unclear. Material for sequencing was PBMCs or T cells enriched from blood (not recorded which). The receptor's source is a man aged 40-50 years who had recovered from COVID-19. The CDR3 bases are TGTGCCAGCAGCTTGGGAGGGAGTAACAATCAGCCCCAGCATTTT. Protein product: CASSLGGSNNQPQHF. Complete variable domain (other parts from reference TRBV5-4 and TRBJ1-5): ETGVTQSPTHLIKTRGQQVTLRCSSQSGHNTVSWYQQALGQGPQFIFQYYREEENGRGNFPPRFSGLQFPNYSSELNVNALELDDSALYLCASSLGGSNNQPQHFGDGTRLSIL.